The 25 T cell receptor beta chains listed next were all sequenced from one sample in a study of blood T cells in healthy people across ages. Using a J-beta primer mix together with a sample-barcoded 5' primer, a second PCR was run for roughly 6 to 11 cycles. TCRdb recomputed calls from the 5' RACE reads with MiXCR, one row per CDR3 protein. The table records 800,000 to 950,000 distinct CDR3 sequences, roughly 40% of them present only once. Sequencing used blood. The origin of the receptors is a man aged 18 to 30 in good health.

CDR3 region: CASSSGWQGHTEAFF. The CDR3 nucleotides read TGTGCCAGCTCCTCAGGGTGGCAGGGACACACTGAAGCTTTCTTT. The gene calls are TRBV6-5 and TRBJ1-1; TRBD1 is a possible D gene (5 bases). This CDR3 contains 15 residues. V lost 8 bases to trimming and J lost 3 bases, with 19 bases between them. Looked up from germline, CDR1 is MNHEY and CDR2 is SVGAGI.

This clonotype was detected only a few times. The J gene is TRBJ1-1, the V gene TRBV20-1, with a possible D match to TRBD1 (5 bases). The CDR3 sequence is 15 residues long. Trimming shortened V by 6 bases and J by 3 bases, and 20 bases separated the two germline ends. Germline CDR1 reads DFQATT; CDR2 reads SNEGSKA (reference sequence). CDR3 protein: CSAGTAGDWYTEAFF. For the CDR3, the DNA is TGCAGTGCAGGCACGGCGGGGGATTGGTACACTGAAGCTTTCTTT.

The rearrangement uses TRBV6-6 and TRBJ1-5; D remains unclear. Germline assignment: CDR1 MNHNY and CDR2 SVGAGI (reference sequence). Trimming stripped 2 bases from V and 8 bases from J, with 7 bases between. CDR3 size: 12 residues. The CDR3 nucleotides read TGTGCCAGCAGTTACCCCGAAGAGCCCCAGCATTTT. Encoded protein: CASSYPEEPQHF.

This clonotype occurred a few times. The chain uses TRBV18 and TRBJ2-7, with D uncertain. The CDR3 runs 15 residues. Germline CDR1 reads KGHSH; CDR2 reads LQKENI. Trimming left V 0 bases short and J 2 bases short, with 11 bases between. The CDR3 here is CASSPPMQLTYEQYF. The CDR3, as DNA: TGTGCCAGCTCACCACCAATGCAGCTAACCTACGAGCAGTACTTC.

This clonotype appeared many times. This chain joins TRBV5-1 and TRBJ1-5, with 7 bases identical to TRBD1. V was pared by 0 bases and J by 5 bases, with 2 bases of the junction left unmatched. CDR1 and CDR2 from the germline V gene are SGHRS and YFSETQ. The CDR3 covers 14 residues. The CDR3 DNA follows: TGCGCCAGCAGCTTGGGACAGGGCCATCAGCCCCAGCATTTT. Translation gives CASSLGQGHQPQHF. Using reference TRBV5-1 and TRBJ1-5 for the parts outside the CDR3, the full variable domain is KAGVTQTPRYLIKTRGQQVTLSCSPISGHRSVSWYQQTPGQGLQFLFEYFSETQRNKGNFPGRFSGRQFSNSRSEMNVSTLELGDSALYLCASSLGQGHQPQHFGDGTRLSIL.

This clonotype came up once. This chain connects TRBV5-4 to TRBJ2-4; D gene uncertain. The CDR3 loop spans 14 amino acids. Germline values: CDR1 SGHNT, CDR2 YYREEE (reference sequence). Trimming removed 0 bases from V and 0 bases from J, with 4 bases in between. As DNA, the CDR3 is TGTGCCAGCAGCTTGGATGTAGCCAAAAACATTCAGTACTTC. This gives the protein CASSLDVAKNIQYF.

This clonotype was seen many times. The chain combines TRBV20-1 with TRBJ1-5; unclear D gene. Germline-derived CDR1 and CDR2 are DFQATT and SNEGSKA (reference sequence). V was trimmed by 3 bases and J by 2 bases, leaving 11 bases between them. CDR3 length: 14 amino acids. The CDR3 here is CSARRRAGNQPQHF. CDR3 in DNA: TGCAGTGCTAGGAGGAGGGCGGGCAATCAGCCCCAGCATTTT.

The chain uses TRBV4-3 and TRBJ2-3; D possibly corresponds to TRBD2 (5 bases). Trimming pared 0 bases from V and 5 bases from J, leaving 21 bases between. The CDR3 runs 18 residues. The V gene's germline CDR1 is LGHNA and CDR2 YSLEER. The CDR3: CASSQDSGGRRPLDTQYF. CDR3 nucleotides: TGCGCCAGCAGCCAAGATTCGGGCGGGCGGCGACCTTTAGATACGCAGTATTTT.

The rearrangement uses TRBV20-1 and TRBJ2-5, with 11 bases aligning to TRBD2. The CDR3 is 17 residues long. CDR1 and CDR2 from the germline V gene are DFQATT and SNEGSKA (reference sequence). Germline trimming cut 1 base from V and 4 bases from J; bases unmatched to any gene: 11. CDR3 protein: CSARGGDRLAGRETQYF. CDR3 DNA sequence: TGCAGTGCTAGAGGGGGAGACCGACTAGCGGGGAGAGAGACCCAGTACTTC.

The gene calls are TRBV18 and TRBJ2-3; 14 bases agree with TRBD2. Trimming cost V 2 bases and J 2 bases; bases outside gene matches: 3. The germline CDR1 and CDR2 sequences are KGHSH and LQKENI. The CDR3 extends over 17 amino acids. The CDR3 DNA follows: TGTGCCAGCTCACCAGGACTAGCGGGGGGCGACACAGATACGCAGTATTTT. It specifies CASSPGLAGGDTDTQYF.

J is TRBJ1-1 and V is TRBV10-3; D gene ambiguous. V was shortened by 4 bases and J by 4 bases, with 16 bases between the two germline ends. From germline, CDR1 is ENHRY and CDR2 SYGVKD. There are 15 residues in the CDR3. For the CDR3, the DNA is TGTGCCATCAGTGGGTGGTCTGGTAGTGGCACTGAAGCTTTCTTT. Amino acid sequence: CAISGWSGSGTEAFF.

This clonotype was observed a handful of times. V is TRBV20-1 and J is TRBJ2-7, with a weak D call TRBD1 (6 bases). The CDR3 covers 14 residues. V lost 0 bases to trimming and J lost 5 bases, with 14 bases between them. Germline V gene lookup returns CDR1 DFQATT and CDR2 SNEGSKA (reference sequence). The CDR3 region is CSARDLGAGDEQYF. CDR3 nucleotides: TGCAGTGCTAGAGATCTGGGGGCGGGCGACGAGCAGTACTTC.

This clonotype was seen more than once but under ten times. The rearrangement uses TRBV4-3 and TRBJ1-3; D may be TRBD1 (5 bases). The CDR3 runs 14 residues. The germline CDR1 and CDR2 sequences are LGHNA and YSLEER. Trimming stripped 1 base from V and 8 bases from J, with 12 bases between. The CDR3 is CASSQVPGTDTIYF. Here the CDR3 DNA reads TGCGCCAGCAGCCAAGTCCCGGGGACGGACACCATATATTTT.

V usage is TRBV12-3 or TRBV12-4 and J usage is TRBJ2-1; TRBD2 is a possible D gene (6 bases). The CDR3 has 13 residues. Between the trimmed V and J ends, which lost 5 bases and 9 bases, there was a span of 14 bases. DNA of the CDR3: TGTGCCAGCAGTGTAACGCGGGATGGTGAGCAGTTCTTC. This translates into CASSVTRDGEQFF.

The chain joins TRBV3-1 to TRBJ2-5; 11 nucleotides match TRBD1. The J call may not be correct, given that the DNA end is closer to TRBJ2-7. Germline-derived CDR1 and CDR2 are LGHDT and YNNKEL (reference sequence). The CDR3 totals 15 residues. The CDR3 region is CASSQGTGGWNEQYF. DNA of the CDR3: TGTGCCAGCAGCCAAGGGACAGGGGGCTGGAACGAGCAGTACTTC.

This clonotype has more than one count but fewer than ten. The rearrangement uses TRBV4-3 and TRBJ1-6, with 8 bases identical to TRBD1. J gave up 10 bases and V 0 bases, and 2 bases lay outside the gene matches. The CDR3 contains 14 residues. Germline V CDR1 and CDR2: LGHNA, YSLEER. CDR3 sequence (DNA): TGCGCCAGCAGCCAAGATACAGGGGGATCACCCCTCCACTTT. Translated, it gives CASSQDTGGSPLHF.

This chain connects TRBV7-9 to TRBJ1-5, with 8 bases fitting TRBD1. The ends lost 8 bases at V and 4 bases at J; junction bases unmatched: 10. Germline V CDR1 and CDR2: SEHNR, FQNEAQ (reference sequence). The CDR3 is 15 residues long. In DNA, the CDR3 is TGTGCCAGCGGGCCGGGACAGGTCAAAAATCAGCCCCAGCATTTT. Encoded protein: CASGPGQVKNQPQHF.

This clonotype was seen a handful of times. The V call is TRBV13, the J call TRBJ1-1, with a possible D match to TRBD1 (6 bases). V lost 3 bases to trimming and J lost 4 bases, with 15 bases between them. Per the germline V gene, CDR1 is PRHDT and CDR2 is FYEKMQ (reference sequence). CDR3 length: 15 amino acids. The CDR3 reads CASSLDRGIGTEAFF. CDR3 in DNA: TGTGCCAGCAGCTTGGATAGGGGGATAGGCACTGAAGCTTTCTTT.

The genes are TRBV20-1 and TRBJ2-7; 9 bases map to TRBD1. The DNA end lines up better with TRBJ2-5; the J call may be wrong. Germline-derived CDR1 and CDR2 are DFQATT and SNEGSKA (reference sequence). CDR3 length: 15 residues. The CDR3 coding sequence is TGCAGTGCGAACCCACAGGGGGCGGTTGAAGAGACCCAGTACTTC. As protein: CSANPQGAVEETQYF.

This clonotype has just a few counts. The chain combines TRBV5-1 with TRBJ2-2, with 8 nucleotides matching TRBD1. The CDR3 sequence is 14 residues long. The V and J ends lost 9 bases and 1 base, in that order; junction bases with no gene match: 5. Germline V gene sequence: CDR1 SGHRS, CDR2 YFSETQ. For the CDR3, the DNA is TGCGCCACCCGACAGGGGCTGAACACCGGGGAGCTGTTTTTT. Its protein is CATRQGLNTGELFF.

V and J are TRBV28 and TRBJ1-3, with D hard to call. V was cut by 2 bases and J by 6 bases, with 5 bases left in between. The germline CDR1 and CDR2 sequences are MDHEN and SYDVKM. This CDR3 contains 12 residues. The DNA for the CDR3 is TGTGCCAGCAGTTTAAGGGAAAACACCATATATTTT. Amino acid sequence: CASSLRENTIYF.

The rearrangement joins TRBV4-1 to TRBJ1-1; D call uncertain. Germline V gene sequence: CDR1 MGHRA, CDR2 YSYEKL. The ends were cut back, 1 base at V and 1 base at J, with 7 bases in the middle. This CDR3 is built from 14 residues. For the CDR3, the DNA is TGCGCCAGCAGCCAAGGGCCAACGAACACTGAAGCTTTCTTT. It codes for CASSQGPTNTEAFF.

This sequence joins TRBV20-1 and TRBJ2-5, with D unresolved. The DNA end is a closer match to TRBJ2-7, so the J assignment may be wrong. This CDR3 is built from 10 residues. CDR1 is DFQATT, CDR2 SNEGSKA, per germline (reference sequence). The chain's CDR3 is CSARYYEQYF. As DNA, the CDR3 is TGCAGTGCCCGGTACTACGAGCAGTACTTC.

The rearrangement uses TRBV5-1 and TRBJ1-4, with D uncertain. From germline, CDR1 is SGHRS and CDR2 YFSETQ. The CDR3 runs to 14 residues. The germline V and J ends were trimmed by 0 bases and 7 bases, with 10 bases remaining between them. The CDR3 nucleotides read TGCGCCAGCAGCTTGGAAGGGCTGAGTGAAAAACTGTTTTTT. This gives the protein CASSLEGLSEKLFF.

CDR3 amino acids: CSARSGDLPLHF. In DNA form, the CDR3 reads TGCAGTGCTAGATCAGGGGACCTACCCCTCCACTTT. The chain links TRBV20-1 to TRBJ1-6, with TRBD1 as a possible D gene (6 bases). This CDR3 region has 12 residues. Looked up from germline, CDR1 is DFQATT and CDR2 is SNEGSKA (reference sequence). With 2 bases removed from V and 12 bases from J, the gap between germline ends came to 11 bases.